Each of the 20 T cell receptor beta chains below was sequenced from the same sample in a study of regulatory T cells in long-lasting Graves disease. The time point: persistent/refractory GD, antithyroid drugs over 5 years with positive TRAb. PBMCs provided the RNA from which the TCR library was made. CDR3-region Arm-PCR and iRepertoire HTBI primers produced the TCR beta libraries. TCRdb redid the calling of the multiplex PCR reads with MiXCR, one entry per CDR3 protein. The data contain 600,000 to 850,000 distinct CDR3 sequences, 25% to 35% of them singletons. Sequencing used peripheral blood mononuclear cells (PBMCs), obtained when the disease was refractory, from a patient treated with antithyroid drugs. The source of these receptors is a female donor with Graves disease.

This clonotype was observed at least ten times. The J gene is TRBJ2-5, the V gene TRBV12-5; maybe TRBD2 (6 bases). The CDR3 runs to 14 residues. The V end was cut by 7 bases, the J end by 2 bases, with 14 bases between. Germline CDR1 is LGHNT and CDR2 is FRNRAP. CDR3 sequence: CASALDYTQETQYF. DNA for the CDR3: TGTGCTAGTGCCTTGGACTACACTCAAGAGACCCAGTACTTC.

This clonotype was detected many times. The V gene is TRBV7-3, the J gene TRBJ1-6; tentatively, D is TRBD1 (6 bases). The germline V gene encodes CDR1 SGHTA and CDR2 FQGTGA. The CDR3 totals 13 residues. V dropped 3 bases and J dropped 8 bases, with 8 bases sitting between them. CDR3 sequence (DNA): TGTGCCAGCAGCTTGGACAGCTATTCACCCCTCCACTTT. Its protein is CASSLDSYSPLHF.

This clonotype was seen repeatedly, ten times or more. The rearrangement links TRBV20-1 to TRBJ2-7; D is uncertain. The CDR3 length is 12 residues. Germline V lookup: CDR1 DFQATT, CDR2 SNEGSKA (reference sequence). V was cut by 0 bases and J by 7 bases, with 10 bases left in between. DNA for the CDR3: TGCAGTGCTAGAGAGGGCCTAGTGGAGCAGTACTTC. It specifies CSAREGLVEQYF.

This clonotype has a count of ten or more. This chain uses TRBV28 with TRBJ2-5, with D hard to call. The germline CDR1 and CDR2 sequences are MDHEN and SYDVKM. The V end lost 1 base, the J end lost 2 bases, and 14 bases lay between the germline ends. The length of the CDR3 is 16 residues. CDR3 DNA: TGTGCCAGCAGTTTATTTGGCAGGTTGGTTCAAGAGACCCAGTACTTC. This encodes CASSLFGRLVQETQYF. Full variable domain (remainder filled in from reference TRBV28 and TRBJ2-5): DVKVTQSSRYLVKRTGEKVFLECVQDMDHENMFWYRQDPGLGLRLIYFSYDVKMKEKGDIPEGYSVSREKKERFSLILESASTNQTSMYLCASSLFGRLVQETQYFGPGTRLLVL.

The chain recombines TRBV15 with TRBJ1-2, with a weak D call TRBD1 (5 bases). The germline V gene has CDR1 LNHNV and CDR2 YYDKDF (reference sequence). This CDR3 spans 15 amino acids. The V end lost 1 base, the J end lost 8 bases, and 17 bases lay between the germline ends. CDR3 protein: CATSRATPRDGGYTF. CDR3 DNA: TGTGCCACCAGCAGAGCCACCCCCAGGGACGGCGGCTACACCTTC. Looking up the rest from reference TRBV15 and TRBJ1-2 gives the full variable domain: DAMVIQNPRYQVTQFGKPVTLSCSQTLNHNVMYWYQQKSSQAPKLLFHYYDKDFNNEADTPDNFQSRRPNTSFCFLDIRSPGLGDTAMYLCATSRATPRDGGYTFGSGTRLTVV.

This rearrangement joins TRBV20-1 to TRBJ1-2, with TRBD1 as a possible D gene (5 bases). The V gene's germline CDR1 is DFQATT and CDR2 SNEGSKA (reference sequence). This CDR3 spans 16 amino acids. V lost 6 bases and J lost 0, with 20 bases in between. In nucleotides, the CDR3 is TGCAGTGCCAGTGGGGACCGGGACCTAGCTAACTATGGCTACACCTTC. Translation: CSASGDRDLANYGYTF.

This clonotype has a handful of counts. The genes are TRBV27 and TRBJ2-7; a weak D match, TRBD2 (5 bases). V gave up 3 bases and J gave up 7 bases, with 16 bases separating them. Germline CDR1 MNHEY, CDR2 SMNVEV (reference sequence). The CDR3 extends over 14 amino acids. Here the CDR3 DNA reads TGTGCCAGCAGTTTCCGATGGGGTAGCGAGGAGCAGTACTTC. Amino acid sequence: CASSFRWGSEEQYF.

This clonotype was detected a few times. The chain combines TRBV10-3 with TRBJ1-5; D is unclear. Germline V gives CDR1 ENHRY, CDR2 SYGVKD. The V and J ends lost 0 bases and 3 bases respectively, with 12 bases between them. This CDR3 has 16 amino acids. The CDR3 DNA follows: TGTGCCATCAGTGAGTCTGGAGGGCCTTACAATCAGCCCCAGCATTTT. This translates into CAISESGGPYNQPQHF.

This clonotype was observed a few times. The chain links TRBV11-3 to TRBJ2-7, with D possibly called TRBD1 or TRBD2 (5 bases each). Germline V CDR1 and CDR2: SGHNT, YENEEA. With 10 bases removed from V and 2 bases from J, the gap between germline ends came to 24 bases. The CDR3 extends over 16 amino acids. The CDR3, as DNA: TGTGCCACCAGAAGCGTCAACCGGGGCCTTACCTACGAGCAGTACTTC. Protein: CATRSVNRGLTYEQYF.

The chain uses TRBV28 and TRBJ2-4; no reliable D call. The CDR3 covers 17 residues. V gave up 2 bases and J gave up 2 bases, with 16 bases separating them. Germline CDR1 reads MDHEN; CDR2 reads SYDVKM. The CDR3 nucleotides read TGTGCCAGCAGTTTAAAACCCGATTGGGTTTCCAAAAACATTCAGTACTTC. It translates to CASSLKPDWVSKNIQYF.

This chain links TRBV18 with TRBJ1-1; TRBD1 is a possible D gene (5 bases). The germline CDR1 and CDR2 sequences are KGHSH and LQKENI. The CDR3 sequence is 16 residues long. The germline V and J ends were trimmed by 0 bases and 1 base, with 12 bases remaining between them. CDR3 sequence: CASSPPRGSENTEAFF. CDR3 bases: TGTGCCAGCTCACCACCGAGGGGATCGGAGAACACTGAAGCTTTCTTT.

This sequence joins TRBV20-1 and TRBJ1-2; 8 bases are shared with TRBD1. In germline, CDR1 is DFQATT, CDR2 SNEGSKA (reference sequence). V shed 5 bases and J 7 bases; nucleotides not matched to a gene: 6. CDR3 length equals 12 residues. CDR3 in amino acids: CSAPGQGVGYTF. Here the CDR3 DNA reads TGCAGTGCTCCAGGACAGGGAGTTGGCTACACCTTC.

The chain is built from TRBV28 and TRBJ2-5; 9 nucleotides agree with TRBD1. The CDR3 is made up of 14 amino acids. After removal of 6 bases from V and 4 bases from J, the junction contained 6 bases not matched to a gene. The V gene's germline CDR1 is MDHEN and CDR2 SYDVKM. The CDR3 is CASSGQGLVETQYF. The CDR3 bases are TGTGCCAGCAGCGGACAGGGGTTGGTAGAGACCCAGTACTTC.

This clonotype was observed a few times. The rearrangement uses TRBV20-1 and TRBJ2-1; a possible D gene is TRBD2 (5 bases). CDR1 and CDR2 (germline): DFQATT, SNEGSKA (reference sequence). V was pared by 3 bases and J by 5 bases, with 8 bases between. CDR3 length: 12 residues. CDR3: CSASKLDNEQFF. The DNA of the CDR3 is TGCAGTGCTAGTAAACTAGACAATGAGCAGTTCTTC.

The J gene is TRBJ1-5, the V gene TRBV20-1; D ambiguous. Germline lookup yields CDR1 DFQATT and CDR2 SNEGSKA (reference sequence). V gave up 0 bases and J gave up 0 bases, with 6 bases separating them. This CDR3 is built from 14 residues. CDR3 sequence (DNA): TGCAGTGCTAGAGATGGGATTAGCAATCAGCCCCAGCATTTT. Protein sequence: CSARDGISNQPQHF.

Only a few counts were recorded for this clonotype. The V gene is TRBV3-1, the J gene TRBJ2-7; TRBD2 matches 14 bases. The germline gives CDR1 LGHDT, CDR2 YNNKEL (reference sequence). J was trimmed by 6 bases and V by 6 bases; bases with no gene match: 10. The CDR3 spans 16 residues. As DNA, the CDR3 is TGTGCCAGCAGTACAAAAGGGACTAGCGGGAGAGGCGAGCAGTACTTC. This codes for CASSTKGTSGRGEQYF.

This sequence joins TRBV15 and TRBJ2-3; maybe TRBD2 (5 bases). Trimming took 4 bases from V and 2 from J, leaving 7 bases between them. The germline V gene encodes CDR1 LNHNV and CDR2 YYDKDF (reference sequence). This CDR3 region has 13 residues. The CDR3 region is CATSTGDTDTQYF. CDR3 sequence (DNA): TGTGCCACCAGCACCGGGGACACAGATACGCAGTATTTT.

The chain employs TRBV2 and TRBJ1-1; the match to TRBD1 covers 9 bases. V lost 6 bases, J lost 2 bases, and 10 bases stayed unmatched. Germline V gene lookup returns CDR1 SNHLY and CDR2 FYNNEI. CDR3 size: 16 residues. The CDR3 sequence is CASSQFPGQGNTEAFF. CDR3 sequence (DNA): TGTGCCAGCAGCCAGTTCCCGGGACAGGGAAACACTGAAGCTTTCTTT.

CDR3 in DNA: TGCAGTGCTATGGACAGGGGGCGCGCATACTATGGCTACACCTTC. The encoded protein is CSAMDRGRAYYGYTF. The gene calls are TRBV20-1 and TRBJ1-2, with 11 bases matching TRBD1. CDR1 and CDR2 (germline): DFQATT, SNEGSKA (reference sequence). The V segment lost 4 bases and the J segment 3 bases; nucleotides outside the gene matches: 7. The CDR3 is made up of 15 amino acids.

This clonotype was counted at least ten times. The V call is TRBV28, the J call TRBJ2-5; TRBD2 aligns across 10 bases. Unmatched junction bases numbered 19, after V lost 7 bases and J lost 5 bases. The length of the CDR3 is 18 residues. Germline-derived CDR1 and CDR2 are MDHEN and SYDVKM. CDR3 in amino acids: CASNEVASGSVGGETQYF. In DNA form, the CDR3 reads TGTGCCAGCAACGAGGTGGCTAGCGGGAGTGTAGGGGGGGAGACCCAGTACTTC.